The rows below give T cell receptor beta chains drawn from one sample of a study of cytomegalovirus exposure and HLA in healthy donors. Assay used: immunoSEQ multiplex PCR; TCRdb lists only in-frame clones, some missing. The data show around 65,000 clones, roughly 80% seen once. Sequenced material: PBMCs. These receptors were obtained from a girl aged 5-17 years in good health and CMV-seropositive. The CDR3 runs from the conserved cysteine through the conserved F or W. The D gene is left open where the match is weak. Size is stated for part of the rows, as once, few or many counts, or as a class when the clone is expanded.

j_call v_call clone_size cdr3_length d_call cdr3_nt cdr3_aa
TRBJ1-6 TRBV7-8 NA 16 NA TGTGCCAGCAGCGGAGCTCAAGGGGCGGATAATTCACCCCTCCACTTT CASSGAQGADNSPLHF
TRBJ1-1 TRBV15 NA 14 NA TGTGCCACCAGTAACAGGGATGGAGGTAGTGAAGCTTTCTTT CATSNRDGGSEAFF
TRBJ1-1 TRBV4-1 NA 13 NA TGCGCCAGCAGCCGGACTGTGAACACTGAAGCTTTCTTT CASSRTVNTEAFF
TRBJ2-7 TRBV30 NA 13 NA TGTGCCTGGAGCCCAGCTCCCCGGAGCGAGCAGTACTTC CAWSPAPRSEQYF
TRBJ2-1 TRBV30 NA 11 NA TGTGCCTGGAGTACTGACAATGAGCAGTTCTTC CAWSTDNEQFF
TRBJ2-1 TRBV4-1 NA 16 NA TGCGCCAGCAGCCAAGGAGGCGGGGCCTCCTACAATGAGCAGTTCTTC CASSQGGGASYNEQFF
TRBJ2-7 TRBV6-5 few 15 TRBD1 TGTGCCAGCAGCCGACAGGGACAGGGGTTCCACGAGCAGTACTTC CASSRQGQGFHEQYF
TRBJ2-7 TRBV21-1 NA 17 NA TGTGCCAGCAGCAAAGAGCAGGGGAGGGGTGACTCCTACGAGCAGTACTTC CASSKEQGRGDSYEQYF
TRBJ2-2 TRBV4-3 NA 16 NA TGCGCCAGCAGCCAAGATACGTCCACGGACACCGGGGAGCTGTTTTTT CASSQDTSTDTGELFF
TRBJ2-5 TRBV6-5 few 14 TRBD2 TGTGCCAGTCGGCGGGGGGGCCGCGGGGTGACCCAGTACTTC CASRRGGRGVTQYF
TRBJ2-5 TRBV7-2 NA 17 NA TGTGCCAGCAGATCCAGGGGTTCAAGGCTGTTCCAAGAGACCCAGTACTTC CASRSRGSRLFQETQYF
TRBJ2-1 TRBV6-5 NA 14 NA TGTGCCAGCAGTTACATCGGGAAGTACAATGAGCAGTTCTTC CASSYIGKYNEQFF
TRBJ2-5 TRBV18 NA 13 NA TGTGCCAGCTCACCCGAGTACCAAGAGACCCAGTACTTC CASSPEYQETQYF
TRBJ2-1 TRBV29-1 many 12 NA TGCAGCGTTGTGCGGCAAGACAATGAGCAGTTCTTC CSVVRQDNEQFF
TRBJ2-2 TRBV11-3 once 14 NA TGTGCCAGCAGCCCCTCCCGCGTGGCCGGGGAGCTGTTTTTT CASSPSRVAGELFF
TRBJ2-7 TRBV5-1 NA 14 TRBD2 TGCGCCAGCCGTGTTAGCGGGTCAACCTACGAGCAGTACTTC CASRVSGSTYEQYF
TRBJ1-1 TRBV5-1 NA 14 TRBD1 TGCGCCAGCAGCCCTGGACAGGGAGGAACTGAAGCTTTCTTT CASSPGQGGTEAFF
TRBJ2-7 TRBV5-5 NA 16 TRBD2 TGTGCCAGCAGCTGGGTCCTAGCGGGAGGGCCCGACGAGCAGTACTTC CASSWVLAGGPDEQYF
TRBJ1-2 TRBV11-2 NA 16 NA TGTGCCAGCAGCAAGATCCGGGACACTCCCTACTATGGCTACACCTTC CASSKIRDTPYYGYTF
TRBJ2-5 TRBV5-1 NA 14 TRBD2 TGCGCCAGCAGCTCTGGGGGGGGAGGAGAGACCCAGTACTTC CASSSGGGGETQYF
TRBJ1-2 TRBV6-5 NA 14 NA TGTGCCAGCACCGCCAATGACCGGGGCTATGGCTACACCTTC CASTANDRGYGYTF
TRBJ1-2 TRBV6-5 few 13 NA TGTGCCAGCAGTCGCCAGGGATTCGACGGCTACACCTTC CASSRQGFDGYTF
TRBJ2-2 TRBV6-5 few 15 NA TGTGCCAGCAGCTATGGACGGGGGAACACCGGGGAGCTGTTTTTT CASSYGRGNTGELFF
TRBJ1-2 TRBV29-1 NA 13 NA TGCAGCGTTAGCCAGGCAACTAACTATGGCTACACCTTC CSVSQATNYGYTF
TRBJ2-7 TRBV4-1 NA 16 TRBD1 TGCGCCAGCAGCCACCAACAGGGGACCAGCAGCTTTGAGCAGTACTTC CASSHQQGTSSFEQYF
TRBJ1-3 TRBV7-9 NA 15 NA TGTGCCAGCAGCTTAGCGATACGGAGCAGAAACACCATATATTTT CASSLAIRSRNTIYF
TRBJ1-1 TRBV30 NA 15 TRBD1 TGTGCCTGGAGTTATAGGGCAGGGGGACCTACTGAAGCTTTCTTT CAWSYRAGGPTEAFF
TRBJ1-2 TRBV2 NA 14 NA TGTGCCAGCACCGAAGAGCGGGGTAACTATGGCTACACCTTC CASTEERGNYGYTF
TRBJ1-2 TRBV4-1 NA 14 NA TGCGCCAGCAGCCCGGGAGGAAGTCCTCCCGGCTACACCTTC CASSPGGSPPGYTF
TRBJ1-3 TRBV6-5 NA 14 NA TGTGCCAGCAGTTTCACCGGGGGGTCGGACACCATATATTTT CASSFTGGSDTIYF
TRBJ2-6 TRBV11-2 NA 17 NA TGTGCCAGCAGCTTAGATTCGTGGGAGTCTGGGGCCAACGTCCTGACTTTC CASSLDSWESGANVLTF
TRBJ1-1 TRBV6-5 NA 13 NA TGTGCCAGCAGTCCCGTGGGGGGTACGGAAGCTTTCTTT CASSPVGGTEAFF
TRBJ1-5 TRBV28 NA 14 NA TGTGCCAGCAGGCTGGGGGGGAGTGACCAGGCCCAGCATTTT CASRLGGSDQAQHF
TRBJ2-5 TRBV4-3 NA 15 NA TGCGCCAGCAGCCAAGAGGGTGGAGGGGCAGAGACCCAGTACTTC CASSQEGGGAETQYF
TRBJ2-6 TRBV30 NA 16 TRBD1 TGTGCCTGGAGCCGGACAGGGGACTCTGGGGCCAACGTCCTGACTTTC CAWSRTGDSGANVLTF
TRBJ1-5 TRBV6-5 NA 14 NA TGTGCCAGCAGTTACTCCCCAGGGAATCAGCCCCAGCATTTT CASSYSPGNQPQHF
TRBJ1-6 TRBV14 NA 15 NA TGTGCCAGCAGCCAAGTGTGGGGCCCCAATTCACCCCTCCACTTT CASSQVWGPNSPLHF
TRBJ2-1 TRBV7-9 NA 15 NA TGTGCCAGCAGCTTCAAACTTAGCGGAGACAATGAGCAGTTCTTC CASSFKLSGDNEQFF
TRBJ2-7 TRBV15 NA 13 TRBD2 TGTGCCACCAGCACGTATAGCGGGAACGAGCAGTACTTC CATSTYSGNEQYF